The present T cell receptor beta chain was sequenced within a study of cytomegalovirus exposure and HLA in healthy donors. At the level of the study: From 150 million to 200 million T cells, an earlier analysis saw 117 million unique TCR beta sequences. Overall study results and limits: Sequence variants that were highly shared formed a cluster that was likely a sequencing artifact. Researchers reported in a later analysis that common viral pathogens appeared linked to several top clusters.

Worth noting for this clone: As yet, its antigen is unknown.

The PCR ran on 60 Vbeta and 13 Jbeta primers. As handled by the study authors: Per a later analysis, the number of unique TCR beta chains was approximately 73 million, of which 8.5 million to 11 million were shared. Sequencing used immunoSEQ multiplex PCR; TCRdb keeps in-frame clones, though not all of them. V, J and clone size were drawn from that table, and D and trimming were deduced from the DNA. The sample records under 200,000 clones, more than 75% being singletons. After removal of 3 bases from V and 5 bases from J, the junction contained 11 bases not matched to a gene. This CDR3 is 17 amino acids long.

The sample was PBMCs. The clonotype was recovered from a man aged 35 to 55 in good health and CMV-seropositive. The V and J genes are TRBV23-1 and TRBJ2-7; TRBD2 matches at 12 bases. TRBV23-1 is designated an ORF whose function remains uncertain. The CDR3 DNA is TGCGCCAGCAGTCACCTATCCCTAGCGGGAGGGAGTAACGAGCAGTACTTC. The encoded protein is CASSHLSLAGGSNEQYF.